The clone carrying this TCR beta chain was seen ten or more times. The data originate from a study of T cells in Graves' hyperthyroidism and ophthalmopathy. Amplification of TCR beta CDR3 regions used RNA as the template. When the TCR CDR3 underwent first-round RT-PCR, the HTBI primer set was used. TCRdb ran MiXCR on the multiplex PCR reads and lists one entry per CDR3 protein. The sample consists of hundreds of thousands of distinct CDR3 sequences, approximately 40% of them appearing once. The CDR3 contains 10 residues. The V end lost 2 bases, the J end lost 7 bases, and 6 bases lay between the germline ends. CDR1 is DFQATT and CDR2 is SNEGSKA in the germline V gene (reference sequence).

The sample was blood. This chain joins TRBV20-1 and TRBJ2-7; D gene unclear. The receptor comes from a young man with Graves' hyperthyroidism. The CDR3 reads CSARRGEQYF. Here the CDR3 DNA reads TGCAGTGCTAGACGCGGAGAGCAGTACTTC.